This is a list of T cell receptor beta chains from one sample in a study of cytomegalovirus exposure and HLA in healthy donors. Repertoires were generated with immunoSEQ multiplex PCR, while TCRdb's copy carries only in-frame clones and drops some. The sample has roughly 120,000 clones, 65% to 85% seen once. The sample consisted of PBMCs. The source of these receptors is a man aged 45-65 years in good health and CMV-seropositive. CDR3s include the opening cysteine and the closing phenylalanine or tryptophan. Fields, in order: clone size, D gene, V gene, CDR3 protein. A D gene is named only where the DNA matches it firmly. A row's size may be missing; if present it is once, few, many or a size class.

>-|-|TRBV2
CASTGTLSSYEQYF
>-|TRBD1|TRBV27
CASSLRQGGITDTQYF
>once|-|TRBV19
CASSRLTGGVFDEQFF
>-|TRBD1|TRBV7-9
CAQGDTGELFF
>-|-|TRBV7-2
CASSLRLGQGFQETQYF
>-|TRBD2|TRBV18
CAGSPRVAGASYNEQFF
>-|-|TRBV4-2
CASSQGGTEQYF
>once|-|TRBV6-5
CASSSRGITGELFF
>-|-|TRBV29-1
CSVSDSEQYF
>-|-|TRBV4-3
CASSQDGADSYEQYF
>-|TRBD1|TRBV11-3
CASSLGFGSGGQYF
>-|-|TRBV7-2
CASSLDSGVETQYF
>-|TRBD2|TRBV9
CASRGSGRANNEQFF
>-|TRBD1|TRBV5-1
CASRSGQAAYEQYF
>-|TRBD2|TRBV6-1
CASSEAGLAGIFSSGANVLTF
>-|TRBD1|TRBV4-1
CASSQLQGAKLFF
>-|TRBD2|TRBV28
CASSPTSLKREQYF
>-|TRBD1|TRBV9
CASSVATWGRGHGNEQFF
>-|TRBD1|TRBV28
CASSEQTGQIHEQYF
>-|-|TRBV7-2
CASSLGATDTQYF
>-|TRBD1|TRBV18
CASSPTGDTGELFF
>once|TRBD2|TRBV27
CASSLGLADKETQYF
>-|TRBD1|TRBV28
CASSPGQGPAGYGYTF
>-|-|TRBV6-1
CASKDRGGYTF
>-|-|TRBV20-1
CSATTGGEQFF
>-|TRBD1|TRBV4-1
CASSQVLGTVTGANVLTF
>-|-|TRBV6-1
CASRARGEQFF
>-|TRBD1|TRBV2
CASSLYVGTGDGYTF
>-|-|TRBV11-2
CASSLSGADQPQHF
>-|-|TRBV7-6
CASSLAQRGSGNTIYF
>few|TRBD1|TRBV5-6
CASSTGQTYSNQPQHF
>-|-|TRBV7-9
CASSLGLGNEQYF
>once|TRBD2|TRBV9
CASSVERGDGELFF
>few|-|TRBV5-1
CASSSTGRRETEAFF
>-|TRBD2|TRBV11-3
CASSLGLAGGEDTQYF
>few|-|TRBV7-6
CASSPQYLSFYEQYF
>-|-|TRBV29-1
CSVRLGFGYNEQFF
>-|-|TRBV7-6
CASSLTNAPTNEQFF
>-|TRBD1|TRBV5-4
CASSLTGSGENSPLHF
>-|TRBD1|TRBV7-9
CASRPRDRPIGELFF
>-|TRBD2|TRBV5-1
CASSLEPSGGNEQFF
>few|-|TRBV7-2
CASSRQVNTGELFF
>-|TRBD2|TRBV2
CASRSGGADTQYF
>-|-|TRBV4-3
CASSQGGLLGDQPQHF
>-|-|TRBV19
CASSIDLRGRGDEQYF
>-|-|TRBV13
CASSLGTPYYGYTF
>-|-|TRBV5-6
CASSLYRGETQYF
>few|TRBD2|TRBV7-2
CASSTRGRTNYNEQFF